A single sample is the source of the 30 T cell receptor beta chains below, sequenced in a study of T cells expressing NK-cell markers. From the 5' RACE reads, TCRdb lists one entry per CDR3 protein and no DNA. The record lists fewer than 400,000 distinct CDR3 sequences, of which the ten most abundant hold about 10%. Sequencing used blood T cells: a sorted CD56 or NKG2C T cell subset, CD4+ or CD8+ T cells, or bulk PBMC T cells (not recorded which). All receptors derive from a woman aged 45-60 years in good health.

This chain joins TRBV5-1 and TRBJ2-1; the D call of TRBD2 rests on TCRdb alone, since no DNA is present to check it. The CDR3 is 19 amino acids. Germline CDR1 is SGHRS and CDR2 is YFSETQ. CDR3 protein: CASSLEPSGRASISNEQFF. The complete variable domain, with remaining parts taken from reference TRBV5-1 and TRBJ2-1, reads KAGVTQTPRYLIKTRGQQVTLSCSPISGHRSVSWYQQTPGQGLQFLFEYFSETQRNKGNFPGRFSGRQFSNSRSEMNVSTLELGDSALYLCASSLEPSGRASISNEQFFGPGTRLTVL.

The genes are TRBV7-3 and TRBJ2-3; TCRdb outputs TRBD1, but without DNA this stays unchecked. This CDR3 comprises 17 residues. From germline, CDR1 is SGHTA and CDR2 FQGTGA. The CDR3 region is CASSLGGGGQSTDTQYF.

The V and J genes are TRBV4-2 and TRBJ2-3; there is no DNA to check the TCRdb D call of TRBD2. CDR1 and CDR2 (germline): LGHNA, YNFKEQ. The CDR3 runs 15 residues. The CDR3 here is CASSLQLAGFDTQYF.

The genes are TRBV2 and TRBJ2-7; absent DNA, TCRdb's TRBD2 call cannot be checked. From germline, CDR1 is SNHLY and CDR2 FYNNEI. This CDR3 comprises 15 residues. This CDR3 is CASRISLAGRYEQYF.

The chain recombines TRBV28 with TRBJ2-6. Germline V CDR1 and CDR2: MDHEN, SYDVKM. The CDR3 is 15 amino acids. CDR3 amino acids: CASREHFSGANVLTF.

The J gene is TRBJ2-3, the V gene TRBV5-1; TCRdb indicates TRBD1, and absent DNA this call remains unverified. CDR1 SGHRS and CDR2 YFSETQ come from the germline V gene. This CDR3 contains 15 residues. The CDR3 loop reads CASSLLGPMEDTQYF.

The chain's CDR3 is CASSGMEGTSGREDEQFF. The rearrangement uses TRBV25-1 and TRBJ2-1; TCRdb calls TRBD2, which cannot be checked without DNA. The CDR3 is 18 amino acids. The V gene's germline CDR1 is MGHDK and CDR2 SYGVNS.

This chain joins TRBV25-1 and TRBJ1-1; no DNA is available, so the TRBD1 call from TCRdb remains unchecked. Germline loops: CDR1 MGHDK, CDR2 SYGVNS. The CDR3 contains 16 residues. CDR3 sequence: CASSEYSRGANTEAFF.

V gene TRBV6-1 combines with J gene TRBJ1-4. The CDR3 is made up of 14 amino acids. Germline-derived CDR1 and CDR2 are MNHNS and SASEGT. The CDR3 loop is CASYGTSEDEKLFF.

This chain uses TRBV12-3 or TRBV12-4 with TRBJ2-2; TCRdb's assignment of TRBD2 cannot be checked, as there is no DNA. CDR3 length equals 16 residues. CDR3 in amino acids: CASISPSGRASGELFF.

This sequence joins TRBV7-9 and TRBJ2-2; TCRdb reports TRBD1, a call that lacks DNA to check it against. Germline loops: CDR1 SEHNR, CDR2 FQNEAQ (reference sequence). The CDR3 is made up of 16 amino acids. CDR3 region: CASSLAGQGIPGELFF.

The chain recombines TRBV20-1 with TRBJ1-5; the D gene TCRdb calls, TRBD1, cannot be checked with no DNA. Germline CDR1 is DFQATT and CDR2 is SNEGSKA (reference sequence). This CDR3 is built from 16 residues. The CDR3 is CSARTGGVYSNQPQHF.

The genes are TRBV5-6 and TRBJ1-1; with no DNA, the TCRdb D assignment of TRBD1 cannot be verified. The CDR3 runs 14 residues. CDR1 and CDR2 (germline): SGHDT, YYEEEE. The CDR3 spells CASTLDRGRIQAFF.

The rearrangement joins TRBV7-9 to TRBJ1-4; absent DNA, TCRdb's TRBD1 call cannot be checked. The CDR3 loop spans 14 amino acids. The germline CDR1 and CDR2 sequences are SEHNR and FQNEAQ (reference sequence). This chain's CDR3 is CASSLGGRQEKLFF.

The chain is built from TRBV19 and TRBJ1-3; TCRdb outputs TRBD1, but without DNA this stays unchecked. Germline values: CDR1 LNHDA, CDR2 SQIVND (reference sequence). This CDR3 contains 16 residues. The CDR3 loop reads CASRLAGRGSGNTIYF.

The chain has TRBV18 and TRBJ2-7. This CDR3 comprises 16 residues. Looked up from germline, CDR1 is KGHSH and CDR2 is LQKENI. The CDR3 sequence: CASSLRGAGRSYEQYF.

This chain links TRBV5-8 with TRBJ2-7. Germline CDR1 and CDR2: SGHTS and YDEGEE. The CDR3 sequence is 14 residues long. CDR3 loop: CASSLGDQPYEQYF.

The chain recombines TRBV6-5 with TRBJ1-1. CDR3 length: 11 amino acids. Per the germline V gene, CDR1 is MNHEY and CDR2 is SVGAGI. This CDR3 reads CASRSQAEAFF.

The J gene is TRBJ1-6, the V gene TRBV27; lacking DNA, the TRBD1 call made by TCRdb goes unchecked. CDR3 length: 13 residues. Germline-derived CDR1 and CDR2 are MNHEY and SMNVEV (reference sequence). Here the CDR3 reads CASSLDGGITLHF.

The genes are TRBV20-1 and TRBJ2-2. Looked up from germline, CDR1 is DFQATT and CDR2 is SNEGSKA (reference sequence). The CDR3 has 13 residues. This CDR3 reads CSARNEDRGELFF.

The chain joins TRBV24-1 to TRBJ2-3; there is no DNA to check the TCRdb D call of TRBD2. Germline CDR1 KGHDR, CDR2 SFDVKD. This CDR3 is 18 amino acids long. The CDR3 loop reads CATSDQRAGLAGTDTQYF.

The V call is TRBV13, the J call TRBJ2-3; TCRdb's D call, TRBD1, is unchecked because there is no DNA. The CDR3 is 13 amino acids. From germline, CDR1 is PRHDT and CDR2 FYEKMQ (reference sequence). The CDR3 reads CASSPLRGHTQYF. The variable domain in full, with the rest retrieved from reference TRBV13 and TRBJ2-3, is AAGVIQSPRHLIKEKRETATLKCYPIPRHDTVYWYQQGPGQDPQFLISFYEKMQSDKGSIPDRFSAQQFSDYHSELNMSSLELGDSALYFCASSPLRGHTQYFGPGTRLTVL.

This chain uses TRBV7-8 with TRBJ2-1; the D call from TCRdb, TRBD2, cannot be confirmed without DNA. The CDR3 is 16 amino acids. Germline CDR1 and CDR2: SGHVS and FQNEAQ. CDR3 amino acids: CASGSGNPVSDNEQFF. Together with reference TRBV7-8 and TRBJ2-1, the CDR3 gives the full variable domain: GAGVSQSPRYKVAKRGQDVALRCDPISGHVSLFWYQQALGQGPEFLTYFQNEAQLDKSGLPSDRFFAERPEGSVSTLKIQRTQQEDSAVYLCASGSGNPVSDNEQFFGPGTRLTVL.

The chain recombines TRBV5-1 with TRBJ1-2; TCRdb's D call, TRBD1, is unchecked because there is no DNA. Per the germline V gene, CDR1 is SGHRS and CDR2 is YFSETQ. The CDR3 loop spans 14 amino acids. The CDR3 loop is CASRGPAQRDGYTF.

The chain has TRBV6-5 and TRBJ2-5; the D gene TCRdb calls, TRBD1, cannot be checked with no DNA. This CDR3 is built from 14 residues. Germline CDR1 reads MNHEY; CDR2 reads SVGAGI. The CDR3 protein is CASLDPGGEETQYF.

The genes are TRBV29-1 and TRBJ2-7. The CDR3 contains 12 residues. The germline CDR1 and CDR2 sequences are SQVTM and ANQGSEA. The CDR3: CSVAGSLYEQYF.

The CDR3 is CASSFIENTGELFF. The chain couples TRBV5-1 to TRBJ2-2. The germline V gene encodes CDR1 SGHRS and CDR2 YFSETQ. The CDR3 spans 14 residues.

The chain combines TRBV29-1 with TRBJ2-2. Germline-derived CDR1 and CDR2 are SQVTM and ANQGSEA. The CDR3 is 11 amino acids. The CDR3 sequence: CSVDQTGELFF.

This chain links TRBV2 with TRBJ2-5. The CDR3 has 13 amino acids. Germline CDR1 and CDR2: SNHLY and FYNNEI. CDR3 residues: CASSGDGVKTQYF.

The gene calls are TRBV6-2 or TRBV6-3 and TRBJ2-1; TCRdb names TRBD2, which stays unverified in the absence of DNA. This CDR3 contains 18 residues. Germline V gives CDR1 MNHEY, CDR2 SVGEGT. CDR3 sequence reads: CASSYSTSGRAILDEQFF.